The 17 T cell receptor beta chains below were found in one sample sequenced in a study of T cell clonality in common variable immunodeficiency. The method was immunoSEQ multiplex PCR; TCRdb's version includes in-frame clones alone and lacks a portion of them. Recorded here are tens of thousands of clones, with no singletons, and the ten leading clones hold about 5.7%. The specimen sequenced was peripheral blood mononuclear cells. Source of these receptors: a person aged 18 to 75 in good health.

This clone was recorded at least ten times. At one of its ends the junction is not consistent with the germline gene, which may arise from a read error. The DNA ends 3 residues before the CDR3 does, and the rest of the CDR3 is filled in from the germline J gene. The rearrangement uses TRBV5-1 and TRBJ1-2; 7 nucleotides agree with TRBD1. This CDR3 has 14 amino acids. In germline, CDR1 is SGHRS, CDR2 YFSETQ. The CDR3 sequence: CASSSGTANYGYTF. The covered CDR3 bases are TGCGCCAGCAGCTCCGGGACAGCCAACTATGGT.

This clone was found many times. The read ends 3 residues early relative to the CDR3; the germline J gene fills the gap. J is TRBJ2-2 and V is TRBV5-1, with D perhaps TRBD1 (5 bases). In germline, CDR1 is SGHRS, CDR2 YFSETQ. The CDR3 spans 14 residues. The V end was cut by 1 base, the J end by 8 bases, with 12 bases between. The CDR3: CASSLSREAGELFF. The part of the CDR3 DNA that was read is TGCGCCAGCAGCTTGTCCAGGGAAGCTGGGGAG.

At least ten counts were recorded for this clone. The read finishes 3 residues shy of the CDR3 end, and the germline J gene is used to complete it. This chain links TRBV7-9 with TRBJ2-1, with TRBD1 as a possible D gene (5 bases). The CDR3 length is 14 residues. CDR1 SEHNR and CDR2 FQNEAQ come from the germline V gene (reference sequence). The V and J ends lost 5 bases and 4 bases respectively, with 12 bases between them. The CDR3 loop is CASSQLDMYNEQFF. The DNA read from the CDR3 is TGTGCCAGCAGCCAGTTGGACATGTACAATGAG.

This clone was observed many times. The read is 3 residues too short to cover the CDR3 end, so that end is filled in from the germline J gene. V and J are TRBV20-1 and TRBJ2-3, with 13 nucleotides matching TRBD2. CDR3 length: 17 residues. Per the germline V gene, CDR1 is DFQATT and CDR2 is SNEGSKA (reference sequence). V lost 1 base, J lost 4 bases, and 8 bases stayed unmatched. CDR3 region: CSARAGLTSGRPDTQYF. CDR3 DNA, as far as it was read: TGCAGTGCTAGAGCTGGGCTGACTAGCGGGAGGCCAGATACG.

This clone has ten or more counts. The CDR3 end lies 3 residues beyond the end of the read and is filled in from the germline J gene. The V and J genes are TRBV9 and TRBJ2-7, with 16 nucleotides matching TRBD2. The CDR3 is 19 residues long. Unmatched junction bases numbered 10, after V lost 4 bases and J lost 0 bases. CDR1 SGDLS and CDR2 YYNGEE come from the germline V gene. The covered CDR3 bases are TGTGCCAGCAGCCGAGGGGAGGGACTAGCGGGAGGGTCCTCCTACGAG. Encoded protein: CASSRGEGLAGGSSYE. The entire CDR3 protein is CASSRGEGLAGGSSYEQYF.

The sample holds many counts of this clone. The CDR3 extends 3 residues past the end of the read, so its final part is completed from the germline J gene. The rearrangement links TRBV14 to TRBJ2-2; D gene ambiguous. The CDR3 contains 14 residues. Germline V CDR1 and CDR2: SGHDN, FVKESK. Trimming pared 5 bases from V and 1 base from J, leaving 8 bases between. The sequenced CDR3 bases are TGTGCCAGCAGCATTACCAGGAACACCGGGGAG. It codes for CASSITRNTGE. Given in full, the CDR3 is CASSITRNTGELFF.

The CDR3 loop is CASSLDTSGYNEQFF. CDR3 DNA (partial): TGTGCCAGCAGCTTAGACACTAGCGGATACAATGAG. The gene calls are TRBV7-6 and TRBJ2-1; the match to TRBD2 covers 8 bases. The CDR3 end falls 3 residues outside the read, so it is completed with the germline J gene. CDR1 is SGHVS and CDR2 is FNYEAQ in the germline V gene. V dropped 1 base and J dropped 4; count of bases not matched to a gene: 3. The CDR3 sequence is 15 residues long.

This clone appeared a few times. The CDR3 end is not reached by the read, which stops 3 residues before it; the germline J gene fills it in. The chain joins TRBV7-7 to TRBJ2-2; 8 positions match TRBD1. The CDR3 is made up of 15 amino acids. Germline CDR1 SSHAT, CDR2 FNYEAQ (reference sequence). V was pared by 4 bases and J by 1 base, with 2 bases of the junction left unmatched. The CDR3 loop reads CASSWGTGNTGELFF. The sequenced CDR3 bases are TGTGCCAGCAGCTGGGGGACAGGGAACACCGGGGAG.

This clone was counted at least ten times. Read data end 3 residues before the CDR3 end; the end is taken from the germline J gene. The chain carries TRBV20-1 and TRBJ2-5; TRBD1 aligns across 10 bases. This CDR3 region has 14 residues. CDR1 and CDR2 (germline): DFQATT, SNEGSKA (reference sequence). With V trimmed by 5 bases and J by 2 bases, 5 bases remained unmatched. CDR3 loop: CSALTGGLQETQYF. Partial CDR3 DNA: TGCAGTGCTCTGACAGGGGGCTTACAAGAGACC.

This clone was seen ten or more times. The read stops 3 residues short of the end of the CDR3; the missing end is completed from the germline J gene. The chain couples TRBV28 to TRBJ2-7; 8 bases are shared with TRBD2. The germline gives CDR1 MDHEN, CDR2 SYDVKM. The CDR3 spans 13 residues. This CDR3 is CVTFKPGGDEQYF. Incomplete CDR3 DNA: TGTGTCACCTTCAAACCGGGAGGGGACGAG.

This clone was detected many times. Read coverage stops 3 residues before the CDR3 terminus; the germline J gene supplies the remainder. The chain employs TRBV5-8 and TRBJ1-2, with a tentative D call TRBD1 (6 bases). The V gene's germline CDR1 is SGHTS and CDR2 YDEGEE. CDR3 length equals 13 residues. This CDR3 is CASSFRDKRGYTF. CDR3 DNA (partial): TGTGCCAGCAGCTTCCGGGACAAAAGGGGC.

This clone has ten or more counts. The CDR3 is cut off 3 residues early in the read; its end comes from the germline J gene. The chain uses TRBV5-6 and TRBJ2-2; D not certain. Per germline, CDR1 SGHDT and CDR2 YYEEEE. Trimming removed 0 bases from V and 2 bases from J, with 5 bases in between. The CDR3 sequence is 14 residues long. The chain's CDR3 is CASSLDFNTGELFF. CDR3 DNA, as far as it was read: TGTGCCAGCAGCTTGGACTTTAACACCGGGGAG.

With regard to this clone: The sequence runs out 3 residues before the end of the CDR3; the remainder is reconstructed from the germline J gene. The chain couples TRBV7-2 to TRBJ2-1, with D hard to call. V was shortened by 5 bases and J by 9 bases, with 14 bases between the two germline ends. This CDR3 comprises 13 residues. Germline V gene lookup returns CDR1 SGHTA and CDR2 FQGNSA. The chain's CDR3 is CASSPRYPGEQFF. The covered CDR3 bases are TGTGCCAGCAGCCCTCGGTACCCCGGTGAG.

This clone came up many times. Sequencing ends 3 residues short of the CDR3 end; the germline J gene provides the rest. This chain uses TRBV5-1 with TRBJ2-2, with D uncertain. Germline CDR1 SGHRS, CDR2 YFSETQ. The CDR3 is 15 residues long. V lost 2 bases and J lost 5, with 13 bases in between. CDR3 DNA, as far as it was read: TGCGCCAGCAGCTTCGACCCGGGTGGGACCGGGGAG. Its translation: CASSFDPGGTGE. The full CDR3 reads CASSFDPGGTGELFF. The entire variable domain, with the rest obtained from reference TRBV5-1 and TRBJ2-2, is as follows: KAGVTQTPRYLIKTRGQQVTLSCSPISGHRSVSWYQQTPGQGLQFLFEYFSETQRNKGNFPGRFSGRQFSNSRSEMNVSTLELGDSALYLCASSFDPGGTGELFFGEGSRLTVL.

This clone has at least ten counts. The DNA read from the CDR3 is TGTGCCAGCAGTGAGGTAGCCAACCATCGTGAG. Translating it yields CASSEVANHRE. The entire CDR3 reads CASSEVANHREQFF. The chain combines TRBV6-4 with TRBJ2-1, with D unclear. The read halts 3 residues ahead of the CDR3 end, with the missing end drawn from the germline J gene. This CDR3 region has 14 residues. Looked up from germline, CDR1 is MRHNA and CDR2 is SNTAGT. Deletions cut 3 bases from V and 9 bases from J, with 15 bases between.

Comment on this clone: From the germline J gene comes the end of the CDR3, since the read stops 3 residues before it. The chain links TRBV20-1 to TRBJ2-7; TRBD2 agrees at 10 bases. The CDR3 loop spans 13 amino acids. The germline V gene encodes CDR1 DFQATT and CDR2 SNEGSKA (reference sequence). The J segment lost 6 bases and the V segment lost 5 bases, leaving 7 bases of the junction unmatched. This CDR3 reads CSASSSGRSEQYF. CDR3 DNA (partial): TGCAGTGCTTCCTCTAGCGGGAGAAGCGAG.

This clone was detected many times. The observed sequence ends 3 residues before the CDR3 terminus, with the missing tail filled in from the germline J gene. V usage is TRBV6-1 and J usage is TRBJ2-2; TRBD1 aligns across 7 bases. Unmatched junction bases numbered 13, after V lost 2 bases and J lost 1 base. Germline CDR1 is MNHNS and CDR2 is SASEGT. This CDR3 comprises 19 residues. CDR3 sequence reads: CASSEQPSTGLMNTGELFF. The DNA read from the CDR3 is TGTGCCAGCAGTGAACAACCTTCGACAGGGCTGATGAACACCGGGGAG.